This T cell receptor beta chain comes out of a study of cytomegalovirus exposure and HLA in healthy donors. PCR amplification relied on 60 Vbeta primers (plus 13 Jbeta primers). As processed by the authors: Later work found around 80 million unique TCR beta chains, with roughly 11 million shared. The assay was immunoSEQ multiplex PCR, and TCRdb's table has in-frame clones only and misses some. V and J calls and clone size are those listed in that table; D and trimming were worked out from the DNA. The top ten clones hold 2.5% to 3% of a sample with more than 95,000 clones, about four fifths of them seen once. The J segment lost 6 bases and the V segment lost 5 bases, leaving 3 bases of the junction unmatched. Looked up from germline, CDR1 is LNHDA and CDR2 is SQIVND (reference sequence). The CDR3 runs 14 residues. Donors consisted of healthy bone marrow donors.

This TCR derives from a female donor in good health and CMV-seropositive. The material sequenced was PBMCs. The genes are TRBV19 and TRBJ2-2; 10 bases align to TRBD1. CDR3 sequence reads: CASSVTGGPGELFF. In DNA form, the CDR3 reads TGTGCCAGTAGTGTGACAGGGGGCCCCGGGGAGCTGTTTTTT.